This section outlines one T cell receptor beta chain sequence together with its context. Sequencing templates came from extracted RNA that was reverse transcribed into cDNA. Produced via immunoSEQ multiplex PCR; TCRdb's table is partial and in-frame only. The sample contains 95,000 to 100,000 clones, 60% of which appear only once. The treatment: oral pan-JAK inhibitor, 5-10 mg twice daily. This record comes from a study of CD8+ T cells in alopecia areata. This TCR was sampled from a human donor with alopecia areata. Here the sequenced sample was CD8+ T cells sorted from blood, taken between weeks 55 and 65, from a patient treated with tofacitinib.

The CDR3 is CAWSVSSYAPQHF. The CDR3 bases are TGTGCCTGGAGTGTGAGTTCTTACGCGCCCCAGCATTTT. This sequence joins TRBV30 and TRBJ1-5; no clear D gene. This CDR3 region has 13 residues. Trimming removed 0 bases at V and 9 bases at J, with 12 bases between. Looked up from germline, CDR1 is GTSNPN and CDR2 is SVGIG (reference sequence).